Listed below are T cell receptor beta chains from one sample, sequenced in a study of early T cells in non-severe SARS-CoV-2 infection. A single record per CDR3 protein comes from TCRdb applying MiXCR to the 5' RACE reads. The profile shows tens of thousands of distinct CDR3 sequences, 16% of them singletons. Sequences were derived from whole blood, sampled at baseline. These receptor sequences come from an adult who was a healthcare worker with PCR-confirmed SARS-CoV-2 infection or an uninfected control (not recorded which). CDR3s include the opening cysteine and the closing phenylalanine or tryptophan. The D gene is left open where the match is weak. Clone size, where shown, is once, few, many, or a class for clones that have expanded.

V	D	size	J	DNA	CDR3
TRBV7-6	.	many	TRBJ1-4	TGTGCCAGCAGCCGCGCGGGAGGGATAGATGAAAAACTGTTTTTT	CASSRAGGIDEKLFF
TRBV6-1	TRBD2	few	TRBJ2-1	TGTGCCAGCAGTGGTGGGACTAGCGGGAGTTATCGGTTCTTC	CASSGGTSGSYRFF
TRBV5-1	.	few	TRBJ1-6	TGCGCCAGCAGCTTGTATGACCGGAGTTCGGCGTCGAGCTCCTATAATTCACCCCTCCACTTT	CASSLYDRSSASSSYNSPLHF
TRBV4-1	.	.	TRBJ2-1	TGCGCCAGCAGCCAACTCCCGGGATACAATGAGCAGTTCTTC	CASSQLPGYNEQFF
TRBV19	TRBD2	few	TRBJ2-2	TGTGCCAGTAGTATATGGAGCGGGACCCACACCGGGGAGCTGTTTTTT	CASSIWSGTHTGELFF
TRBV11-2	TRBD2	few	TRBJ2-1	TGTGCCAGCAGCTGGACTAGCGGATCCTACAATGAGCAGTTCTTC	CASSWTSGSYNEQFF
TRBV29-1	.	.	TRBJ2-1	TGCAGCGTTGCGGGGGTCCAGGAGCAGTTCTTC	CSVAGVQEQFF
TRBV18	.	few	TRBJ2-3	TGTGCCAGCTCACCTCGGACGGTATCTAGCACAGATACGCAGTATTTT	CASSPRTVSSTDTQYF
TRBV5-1	.	.	TRBJ2-3	TGCGCCAGCAGCCTGTCGGGGCGGCTCACAGATACGCAGTATTTT	CASSLSGRLTDTQYF
TRBV2	TRBD2	few	TRBJ2-3	TGTGCCAGTCGGACTAGCGGGAGTACGGTCACAGATACGCAGTATTTT	CASRTSGSTVTDTQYF
TRBV11-2	.	few	TRBJ2-1	TGTGCCAGCAGCTTAGAAGGGTATGAGCAGTTCTTC	CASSLEGYEQFF
TRBV21-1	.	.	TRBJ2-3	TGTGCCAGCAGCAAAGTTGGTAGCGGCCGCACAGATACGCAGTATTTT	CASSKVGSGRTDTQYF
TRBV6-6	.	few	TRBJ1-1	TGTGCCAGCAGTTACCCAGGCGGGCAGAACACTGAAGCTTTCTTT	CASSYPGGQNTEAFF
TRBV6-1	TRBD1	.	TRBJ2-7	TGTGCCAGCGAGGACAGGCGATCGTACGAGCAGTACTTC	CASEDRRSYEQYF
TRBV28	.	many	TRBJ1-5	TGTGCCAGCAGGCCTAAATTGACGGATAGCAATCAGCCCCAGCATTTT	CASRPKLTDSNQPQHF